The clone carrying this T cell receptor beta chain turned up a few times. Its target is not known. Amplification of TCR beta CDR3 regions used RNA as the template. Carried out on the TCR CDR3, a first-round RT-PCR used the HTBI primer set. TCRdb independently ran MiXCR on the multiplex PCR reads; one entry per CDR3 protein. The sample lists about 520,000 distinct CDR3 sequences; approximately 25% were seen once. These data belong to a study of T cells in Graves' hyperthyroidism and ophthalmopathy. Looking at the study overall: Peripheral blood draws took place at initial diagnosis, ahead of any treatment.

General study results and limits: Researchers found most expanded thyroid clonotypes above 0.001 in blood as well.

The CDR3 totals 15 residues. The V gene lost 6 bases and the J gene lost 3 bases, with 18 bases spanning the gap. Uncontrolled infection, other autoimmune disease, pregnancy and lactation each barred patients from inclusion. Orbital computed tomography, thyroid ultrasound, serum thyroxine and TRAb, and clinical symptoms together informed the diagnoses. This chain uses TRBV12-3 or TRBV12-4 with TRBJ2-7, with D possibly called TRBD1 or TRBD2 (5 bases each). The sample consisted of blood. This TCR was recovered from a young woman with Graves' ophthalmopathy. The CDR3 DNA follows: TGTGCCAGCAGCGGCGGCAGGGAGTATTTCTACGAGCAGTACTTC. Translation: CASSGGREYFYEQYF.